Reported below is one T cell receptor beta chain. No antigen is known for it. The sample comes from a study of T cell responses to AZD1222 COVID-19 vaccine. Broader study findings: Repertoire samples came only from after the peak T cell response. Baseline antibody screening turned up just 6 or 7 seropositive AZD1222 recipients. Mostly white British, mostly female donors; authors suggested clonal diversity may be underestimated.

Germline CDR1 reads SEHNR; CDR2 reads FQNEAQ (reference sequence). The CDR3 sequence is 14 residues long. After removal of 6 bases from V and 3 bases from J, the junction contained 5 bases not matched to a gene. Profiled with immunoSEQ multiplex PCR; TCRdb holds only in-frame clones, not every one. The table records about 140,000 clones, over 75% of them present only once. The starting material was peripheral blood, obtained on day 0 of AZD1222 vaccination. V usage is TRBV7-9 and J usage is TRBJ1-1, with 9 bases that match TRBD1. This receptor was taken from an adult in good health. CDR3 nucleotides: TGTGCCAGCAGGCCGACAGGGGGGTACACTGAAGCTTTCTTT. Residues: CASRPTGGYTEAFF.